The T cell receptor beta chain described here comes from a study of cytotoxic CD8 clonotypes in ibrutinib-treated CLL. General study results and limits: Investigators sampled sustained-remission and progressing patients at differing times.

Turning to this clone: Its target is not known.

Deep sequencing aimed at 1 in 200,000 to 1 in 1 million T cells' resolution. Method: immunoSEQ multiplex PCR; TCRdb's copy keeps in-frame clones and lacks some. The data contain about 130,000 clones, 79% of them singletons. Trimming took 3 bases from V and 7 from J; bases not matched to a gene: 9. Germline V gives CDR1 KGHSH, CDR2 LQKENI. CDR3 size: 16 residues. V usage is TRBV18 and J usage is TRBJ2-7; 13 nucleotides align to TRBD2. This receptor was taken from a human donor with chronic lymphocytic leukemia. This material consisted of PBMCs, taken after 12 months of ibrutinib treatment. This CDR3 is CASSPSGTSGIGEQYF. The CDR3 DNA reads as TGTGCCAGCTCACCTTCCGGGACTAGCGGGATAGGGGAGCAGTACTTC.